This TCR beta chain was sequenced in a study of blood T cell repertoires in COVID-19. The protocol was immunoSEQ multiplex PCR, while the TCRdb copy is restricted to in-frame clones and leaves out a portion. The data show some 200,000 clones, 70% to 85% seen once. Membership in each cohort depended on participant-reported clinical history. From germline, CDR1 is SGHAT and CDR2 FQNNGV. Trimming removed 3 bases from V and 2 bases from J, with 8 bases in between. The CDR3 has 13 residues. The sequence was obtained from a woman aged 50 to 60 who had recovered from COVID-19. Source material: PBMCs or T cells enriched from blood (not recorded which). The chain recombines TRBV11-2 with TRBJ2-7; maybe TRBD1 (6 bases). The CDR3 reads CASSFTGTYEQYF. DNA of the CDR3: TGTGCCAGCAGCTTTACAGGGACCTACGAGCAGTACTTC.